A single sample gave rise to the 25 T cell receptor beta chains below, sequenced in a study of blood T cell repertoires in COVID-19. Assay: immunoSEQ multiplex PCR; the TCRdb copy retains only in-frame clones and omits some. The data show about 290,000 clones, with approximately 88% seen just once and 1.5% to 2% held by the top ten. Sequenced material: PBMCs or T cells enriched from blood (not recorded which). The receptors originated from a woman in her 40s who had recovered from COVID-19.

This clone was found once. The chain's CDR3 is CASSIHPSGGSEQYF. In DNA form, the CDR3 reads TGTGCCAGTAGTATTCATCCCAGCGGTGGGAGCGAGCAGTACTTC. The rearrangement joins TRBV19 to TRBJ2-7, with a tentative D call TRBD2 (5 bases). Trimming shortened V by 3 bases and J by 6 bases, and 18 bases separated the two germline ends. The germline gives CDR1 LNHDA, CDR2 SQIVND (reference sequence). This CDR3 contains 15 residues.

The V gene is TRBV5-1, the J gene TRBJ2-5; 8 bases map to TRBD2. Looked up from germline, CDR1 is SGHRS and CDR2 is YFSETQ. V dropped 5 bases and J dropped 1; count of bases not matched to a gene: 7. This CDR3 contains 15 residues. CDR3 protein: CASRETSGFQETQYF. In DNA, the CDR3 is TGCGCCAGCAGAGAAACTAGCGGTTTCCAAGAGACCCAGTACTTC.

The rearrangement links TRBV24-1 to TRBJ2-3; TRBD2 matches at 11 bases. Trimming removed 4 bases from V and 4 bases from J; junction bases left unmatched: 6. From germline, CDR1 is KGHDR and CDR2 SFDVKD. This CDR3 has 16 amino acids. This CDR3 is CATSERTSGLSDTQYF. DNA for the CDR3: TGTGCCACCAGTGAAAGGACTAGCGGGTTATCAGATACGCAGTATTTT.

The V gene is TRBV25-1, the J gene TRBJ1-2, with unresolved D. The CDR3 totals 13 residues. The ends were cut back, 3 bases at V and 4 bases at J, with 9 bases in the middle. Germline loops: CDR1 MGHDK, CDR2 SYGVNS. CDR3 amino acids: CASSDPQTYGYTF. In DNA, the CDR3 is TGTGCCAGCAGTGACCCACAGACCTATGGCTACACCTTC.

V gene TRBV13 combines with J gene TRBJ1-3, with TRBD1 matching 11 bases. Trimming cost V 5 bases and J 3 bases; bases outside gene matches: 6. The CDR3 length is 16 residues. The germline V gene encodes CDR1 PRHDT and CDR2 FYEKMQ (reference sequence). Written as DNA, the CDR3 is TGTGCCAGCAGCCAAGGACAGGGGGCTGGTGGAAACACCATATATTTT. This sequence encodes CASSQGQGAGGNTIYF.

This chain's CDR3 is CASSQPNRGRDYGYTF. CDR3 DNA sequence: TGCGCCAGCAGCCAACCCAACAGGGGACGGGACTATGGCTACACCTTC. The chain combines TRBV4-1 with TRBJ1-2; 7 nucleotides match TRBD1. With V trimmed by 2 bases and J by 3 bases, 9 bases remained unmatched. This CDR3 spans 16 amino acids. The germline V gene has CDR1 MGHRA and CDR2 YSYEKL.

The V and J genes are TRBV5-6 and TRBJ1-2, with 8 bases lining up with TRBD1. The CDR3 length is 15 residues. V trimming: 4 bases; J trimming: 6 bases; junction bases outside the gene matches: 11. Germline V gene data show CDR1 as SGHDT and CDR2 as YYEEEE. The CDR3 region has the DNA TGTGCCAGCAGCCCGCTCGGACAGGGAAGGGATGGCTACACCTTC. This translates into CASSPLGQGRDGYTF. Combining the CDR3 with reference TRBV5-6 and TRBJ1-2 gives the whole variable domain DAGVTQSPTHLIKTRGQQVTLRCSPKSGHDTVSWYQQALGQGPQFIFQYYEEEERQRGNFPDRFSGHQFPNYSSELNVNALLLGDSALYLCASSPLGQGRDGYTFGSGTRLTVV.

J is TRBJ1-1 and V is TRBV14; D gene unclear. Germline V gives CDR1 SGHDN, CDR2 FVKESK. This CDR3 is built from 15 residues. V was trimmed by 0 bases and J by 8 bases, leaving 16 bases between them. DNA for the CDR3: TGTGCCAGCAGCCAAGATCTCGGGGTCAGGCAGGAAGCTTTCTTT. This sequence encodes CASSQDLGVRQEAFF.

V and J are TRBV6-5 and TRBJ1-6; D is unresolved. CDR1 MNHEY and CDR2 SVGAGI come from the germline V gene. This CDR3 comprises 14 residues. V gave up 7 bases and J gave up 10 bases, with 17 bases separating them. The CDR3 region has the DNA TGTGCCAGCACCTCGGGCGGCGCGGGCTCACCCCTCCACTTT. Translated: CASTSGGAGSPLHF.

This chain uses TRBV7-2 with TRBJ2-7, with 11 bases fitting TRBD2. This CDR3 has 15 residues. Germline CDR1 is SGHTA and CDR2 is FQGNSA. The J segment lost 6 bases and the V segment lost 5 bases, leaving 9 bases of the junction unmatched. CDR3 bases: TGTGCCAGCAGCCTGGTCCTAGCGGGGGGTCGCGAGCAGTACTTC. As protein: CASSLVLAGGREQYF.

The rearrangement joins TRBV2 to TRBJ2-5; 8 bases agree with TRBD1. CDR3 length equals 14 residues. CDR1 SNHLY and CDR2 FYNNEI come from the germline V gene. Trimming removed 8 bases from V and 5 bases from J; junction bases left unmatched: 10. CDR3 coding DNA: TGTGCCAGCGGCGACAGGGGAGGAGGGGAGACCCAGTACTTC. Protein sequence: CASGDRGGGETQYF. Together with reference TRBV2 and TRBJ2-5, the CDR3 gives the full variable domain: EPEVTQTPSHQVTQMGQEVILRCVPISNHLYFYWYRQILGQKVEFLVSFYNNEISEKSEIFDDQFSVERPDGSNFTLKIRSTKLEDSAMYFCASGDRGGGETQYFGPGTRLLVL.

Details on this clone: Different DNA sequences within this sample yield the same CDR3. The V and J genes are TRBV29-1 and TRBJ2-1, with 12 bases identical to TRBD2. V was pared by 6 bases and J by 0 bases, with 6 bases of the junction left unmatched. CDR3 length: 16 residues. Germline CDR1 and CDR2: SQVTM and ANQGSEA. In nucleotides, the CDR3 is TGCAGCGTCGCTGGACTAGCGGGGAGCTCCTACAATGAGCAGTTCTTC. It specifies CSVAGLAGSSYNEQFF.

A note on this clone: Other DNA sequences in the sample encode the same CDR3. V gene TRBV7-8 combines with J gene TRBJ1-2; 7 bases are shared with TRBD1. Per germline, CDR1 SGHVS and CDR2 FQNEAQ. The J segment lost 3 bases and the V segment lost 4 bases, leaving 2 bases of the junction unmatched. The CDR3 loop spans 13 amino acids. This chain's CDR3 is CASSSTGDYGYTF. The CDR3 coding sequence is TGTGCCAGCAGCTCCACAGGGGACTATGGCTACACCTTC.

This clone turned up a few times. The rearrangement links TRBV6-5 to TRBJ2-7, with TRBD2 matching 10 bases. Unmatched junction bases numbered 6, after V lost 7 bases and J lost 3 bases. CDR1 is MNHEY and CDR2 is SVGAGI in the germline V gene. The CDR3 contains 14 residues. CDR3 region: CASIKREGRYEQYF. CDR3 DNA: TGTGCCAGCATTAAGCGGGAGGGCCGCTACGAGCAGTACTTC.

This clone turned up a few times. The genes are TRBV19 and TRBJ1-6, with D hard to call. Deletions cut 6 bases from V and 3 bases from J, with 15 bases between. The germline gives CDR1 LNHDA, CDR2 SQIVND (reference sequence). This CDR3 is built from 16 residues. The CDR3 sequence is CASRIIGLDYNSPLHF. CDR3 in DNA: TGTGCCAGTAGGATAATTGGACTGGACTATAATTCACCCCTCCACTTT.

V usage is TRBV20-1 and J usage is TRBJ1-1; 9 bases align to TRBD1. Trimming removed 3 bases from V and 3 bases from J; junction bases left unmatched: 8. The CDR3 is made up of 15 amino acids. Germline CDR1 reads DFQATT; CDR2 reads SNEGSKA (reference sequence). The CDR3 reads CSASNPQGADTEAFF. In DNA, the CDR3 is TGCAGTGCTAGTAATCCACAGGGGGCGGACACTGAAGCTTTCTTT.

The chain combines TRBV18 with TRBJ2-1, with TRBD1 as a possible D gene (5 bases). The CDR3 covers 16 residues. Germline values: CDR1 KGHSH, CDR2 LQKENI. Between the trimmed V and J ends, which lost 3 bases and 2 bases, there was a span of 14 bases. CDR3 nucleotide sequence: TGTGCCAGCTCACCGGATTCCAGGGAAGCCTACAATGAGCAGTTCTTC. Its protein product is CASSPDSREAYNEQFF.

The chain combines TRBV30 with TRBJ1-1; D unclear. The germline V gene has CDR1 GTSNPN and CDR2 SVGIG (reference sequence). This CDR3 spans 11 amino acids. Deletions cut 4 bases from V and 11 bases from J, with 14 bases between. The CDR3 here is CAWNLGRWAFF. The CDR3 nucleotides read TGTGCCTGGAACCTAGGCCGGTGGGCTTTCTTT.

This clone was picked up a small number of times. The V call is TRBV30, the J call TRBJ1-2; the match to TRBD1 covers 12 bases. V dropped 1 base and J dropped 5; count of bases not matched to a gene: 8. The germline V gene has CDR1 GTSNPN and CDR2 SVGIG (reference sequence). The CDR3 sequence is 16 residues long. This CDR3 reads CAWSGDRGRLRYGYTF. CDR3 coding DNA: TGTGCCTGGAGTGGGGACAGGGGGCGCTTAAGATATGGCTACACCTTC.

The rearrangement uses TRBV4-1 and TRBJ1-1; 8 bases align to TRBD1. The V and J ends lost 5 bases and 1 base, in that order; junction bases with no gene match: 6. Per the germline V gene, CDR1 is MGHRA and CDR2 is YSYEKL. The CDR3 consists of 15 residues. The CDR3 here is CASSGWTGKNTEAFF. CDR3 DNA: TGCGCCAGCAGCGGATGGACAGGGAAGAACACTGAAGCTTTCTTT.

The chain uses TRBV6-6 and TRBJ2-7, with D unclear. Germline V gene sequence: CDR1 MNHNY, CDR2 SVGAGI (reference sequence). The V end was cut by 7 bases, the J end by 5 bases, with 18 bases between. CDR3 length: 14 residues. As DNA, the CDR3 is TGTGCCAGCAACCCCTCAGGCCTCGAGCACGAGCAGTACTTC. Amino acid sequence: CASNPSGLEHEQYF.

J is TRBJ2-3 and V is TRBV2, with TRBD1 identical over 10 bases. V lost 5 bases and J lost 2; bases outside the gene matches: 7. CDR3 length equals 16 residues. The germline CDR1 and CDR2 sequences are SNHLY and FYNNEI. The CDR3, as DNA: TGTGCCAGCAGTTGGGGACAGGGGTTCCCCACAGATACGCAGTATTTT. This codes for CASSWGQGFPTDTQYF. Full variable domain (remainder filled in from reference TRBV2 and TRBJ2-3): EPEVTQTPSHQVTQMGQEVILRCVPISNHLYFYWYRQILGQKVEFLVSFYNNEISEKSEIFDDQFSVERPDGSNFTLKIRSTKLEDSAMYFCASSWGQGFPTDTQYFGPGTRLTVL.

This chain joins TRBV5-5 and TRBJ1-1; no firm D call. Deletions cut 2 bases from V and 6 bases from J, with 14 bases between. In germline, CDR1 is SGHKS, CDR2 YYEKEE (reference sequence). The CDR3 totals 14 residues. This CDR3 is CASSLVITRAEAFF. The CDR3 DNA is TGTGCCAGCAGCTTAGTTATTACGAGGGCTGAAGCTTTCTTT.

The CDR3 sequence is CASSVEGGDYNEQFF. Written as DNA, the CDR3 is TGTGCCAGCAGCGTAGAAGGAGGGGATTACAATGAGCAGTTCTTC. This chain joins TRBV9 and TRBJ2-1, with TRBD2 as a possible D gene (6 bases). CDR1 is SGDLS, CDR2 YYNGEE, per germline. This CDR3 comprises 15 residues. V lost 0 bases to trimming and J lost 4 bases, with 11 bases between them.

The V gene is TRBV5-6, the J gene TRBJ1-2, with 9 bases fitting TRBD1. Germline lookup yields CDR1 SGHDT and CDR2 YYEEEE. The CDR3 runs to 12 residues. J gave up 13 bases and V 4 bases, and 8 bases lay outside the gene matches. CDR3 protein: CASSLAGTGFTF. The CDR3 DNA sequence: TGTGCCAGCAGCCTGGCCGGGACAGGGTTCACCTTC.